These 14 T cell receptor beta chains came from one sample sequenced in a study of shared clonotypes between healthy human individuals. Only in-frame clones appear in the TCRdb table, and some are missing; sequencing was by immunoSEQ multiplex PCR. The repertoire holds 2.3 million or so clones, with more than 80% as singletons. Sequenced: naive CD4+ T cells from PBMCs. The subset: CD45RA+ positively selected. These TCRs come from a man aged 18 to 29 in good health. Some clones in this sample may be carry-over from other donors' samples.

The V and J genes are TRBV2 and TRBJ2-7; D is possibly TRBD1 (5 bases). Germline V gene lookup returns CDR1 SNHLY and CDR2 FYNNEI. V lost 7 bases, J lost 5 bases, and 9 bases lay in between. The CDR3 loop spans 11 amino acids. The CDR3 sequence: CASNAGHEQYF. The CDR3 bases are TGTGCCAGCAACGCAGGGCACGAGCAGTACTTC.

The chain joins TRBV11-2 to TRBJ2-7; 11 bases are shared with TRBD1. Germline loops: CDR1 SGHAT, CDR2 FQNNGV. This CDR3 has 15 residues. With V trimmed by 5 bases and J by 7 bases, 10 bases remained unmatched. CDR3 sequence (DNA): TGTGCCAGCAGCACGCCGGGGACAGGGGGGCGAGAGCAGTACTTC. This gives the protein CASSTPGTGGREQYF.

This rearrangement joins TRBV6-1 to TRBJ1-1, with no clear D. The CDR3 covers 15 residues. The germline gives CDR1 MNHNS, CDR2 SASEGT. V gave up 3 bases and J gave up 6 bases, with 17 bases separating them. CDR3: CASSEAEGIGSEAFF. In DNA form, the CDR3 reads TGTGCCAGCAGTGAGGCGGAAGGGATAGGTTCTGAAGCTTTCTTT.

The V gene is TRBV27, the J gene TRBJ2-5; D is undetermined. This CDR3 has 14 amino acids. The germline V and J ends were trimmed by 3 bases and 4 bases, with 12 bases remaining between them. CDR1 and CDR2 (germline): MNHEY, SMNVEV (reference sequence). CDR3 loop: CASSLMGYPETQYF. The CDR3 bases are TGTGCCAGCAGTTTGATGGGGTACCCAGAGACCCAGTACTTC.

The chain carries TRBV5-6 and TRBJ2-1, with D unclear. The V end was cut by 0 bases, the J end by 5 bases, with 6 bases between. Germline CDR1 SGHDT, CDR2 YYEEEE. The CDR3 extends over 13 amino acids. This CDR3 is CASSLAANNEQFF. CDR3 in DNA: TGTGCCAGCAGCTTGGCCGCGAACAATGAGCAGTTCTTC.

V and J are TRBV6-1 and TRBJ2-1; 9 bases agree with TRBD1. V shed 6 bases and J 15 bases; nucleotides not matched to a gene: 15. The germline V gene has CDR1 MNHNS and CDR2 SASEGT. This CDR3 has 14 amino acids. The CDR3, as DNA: TGTGCCAGCAGCGGACAGGGGTTTTCTGTAGTACGGTTCTTC. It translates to CASSGQGFSVVRFF.

CDR3 bases: TGTGCCAGCAGTTTAGAGGGGCCCACAAGGGGGGAGACCCAGTACTTC. This sequence encodes CASSLEGPTRGETQYF. The chain couples TRBV27 to TRBJ2-5, with TRBD1 as a possible D gene (6 bases). This CDR3 has 16 residues. The V and J ends lost 2 bases and 5 bases respectively, with 18 bases between them. The germline gives CDR1 MNHEY, CDR2 SMNVEV (reference sequence).

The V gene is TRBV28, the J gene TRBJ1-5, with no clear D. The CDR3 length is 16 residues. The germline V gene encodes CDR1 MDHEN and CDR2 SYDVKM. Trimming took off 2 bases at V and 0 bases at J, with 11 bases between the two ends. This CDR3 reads CASSLVNFYSNQPQHF. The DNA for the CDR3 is TGTGCCAGCAGTTTAGTCAATTTTTATAGCAATCAGCCCCAGCATTTT.

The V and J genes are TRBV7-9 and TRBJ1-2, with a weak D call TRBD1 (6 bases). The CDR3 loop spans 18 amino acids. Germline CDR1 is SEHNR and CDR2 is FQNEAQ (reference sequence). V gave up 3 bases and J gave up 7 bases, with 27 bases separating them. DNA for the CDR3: TGTGCCAGCAGCTTGGTGAAAACAGGGATGCGGTCACGGACTGGCTACACCTTC. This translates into CASSLVKTGMRSRTGYTF.

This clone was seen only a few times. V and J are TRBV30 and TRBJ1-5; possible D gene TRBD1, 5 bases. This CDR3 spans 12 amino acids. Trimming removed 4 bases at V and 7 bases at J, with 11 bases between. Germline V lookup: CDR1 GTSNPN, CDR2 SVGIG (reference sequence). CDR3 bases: TGTGCCTGGAAGGGGCCCGGGCAGCCCCAGCATTTT. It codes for CAWKGPGQPQHF.

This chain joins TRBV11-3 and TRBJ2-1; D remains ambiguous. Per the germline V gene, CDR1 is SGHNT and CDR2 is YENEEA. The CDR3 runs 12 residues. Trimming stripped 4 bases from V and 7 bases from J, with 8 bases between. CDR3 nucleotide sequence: TGTGCCAGCAGCTCGTCCCCAAATGAGCAGTTCTTC. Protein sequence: CASSSSPNEQFF.

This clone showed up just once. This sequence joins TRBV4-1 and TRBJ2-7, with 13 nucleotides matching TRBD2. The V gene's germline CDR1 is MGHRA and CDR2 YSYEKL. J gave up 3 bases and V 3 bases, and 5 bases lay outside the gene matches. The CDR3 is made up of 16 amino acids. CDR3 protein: CASSHATSGRGYEQYF. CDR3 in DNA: TGCGCCAGCAGCCATGCAACTAGCGGGAGGGGCTACGAGCAGTACTTC.

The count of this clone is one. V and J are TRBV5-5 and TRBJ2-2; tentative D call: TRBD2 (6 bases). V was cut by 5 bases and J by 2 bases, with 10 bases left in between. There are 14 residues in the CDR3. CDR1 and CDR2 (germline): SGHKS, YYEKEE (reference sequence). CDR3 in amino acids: CASRPGLNTGELFF. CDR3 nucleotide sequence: TGTGCCAGCAGACCGGGACTCAACACCGGGGAGCTGTTTTTT.

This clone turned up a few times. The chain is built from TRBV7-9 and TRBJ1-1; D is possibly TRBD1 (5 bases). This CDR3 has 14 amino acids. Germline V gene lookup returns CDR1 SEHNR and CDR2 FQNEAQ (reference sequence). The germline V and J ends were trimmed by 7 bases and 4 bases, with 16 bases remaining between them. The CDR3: CASTSLRDLTEAFF. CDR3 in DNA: TGTGCCAGCACCTCCTTGAGGGACCTCACTGAAGCTTTCTTT.